This T cell receptor beta chain was observed in a study of cytomegalovirus exposure and HLA in healthy donors. This CDR3 is built from 18 residues. V lost 0 bases, J lost 0 bases, and 7 bases stayed unmatched. The germline V gene encodes CDR1 SGHRS and CDR2 YFSETQ. Study-level points and caveats: The majority of TCR sequences were rare, yet some public TCRs appeared in many donors. A few V segments could not be told apart, such as TRBV6-2 and TRBV6-3, and were left out. Researchers reported from a later analysis that most CMV-associated TCR beta chains appeared HLA-restricted.

The PCR had 60 Vbeta and 13 Jbeta primers. Sequencing was performed with immunoSEQ multiplex PCR; in TCRdb, only in-frame clones are kept and a portion is missing. The repertoire table contains around 75,000 clones. In regard to this clone: As yet, its antigen is unknown.

V gene TRBV5-1 combines with J gene TRBJ2-1, with 9 bases that match TRBD2. The sequenced sample was PBMCs. The clonotype originates from a man in his fifties in good health and CMV-seropositive. The DNA for the CDR3 is TGCGCCAGCAGCTTGGGTGGTAGCGGGAGTTCCTCCTACAATGAGCAGTTCTTC. Its translation: CASSLGGSGSSSYNEQFF. The full variable domain, in which reference TRBV5-1 and TRBJ2-1 provide the parts outside the CDR3, is KAGVTQTPRYLIKTRGQQVTLSCSPISGHRSVSWYQQTPGQGLQFLFEYFSETQRNKGNFPGRFSGRQFSNSRSEMNVSTLELGDSALYLCASSLGGSGSSSYNEQFFGPGTRLTVL.